These 29 T cell receptor beta chains were all obtained from the same sample, sequenced in a study of cytomegalovirus exposure and HLA in healthy donors. Primers for the PCR totalled 60 Vbeta and 13 Jbeta. Measured with immunoSEQ multiplex PCR; TCRdb has only the in-frame clones, and not every one. Of 140,000 to 150,000 clones listed, 60% to 80% are singletons. Source material: PBMCs. The receptors originated from a male donor in good health and CMV-seronegative.

The chain couples TRBV11-3 to TRBJ2-1; tentatively, D is TRBD1 (5 bases). Germline V CDR1 and CDR2: SGHNT, YENEEA. The CDR3 is made up of 17 amino acids. Trimming shortened V by 0 bases and J by 0 bases, and 12 bases separated the two germline ends. CDR3 sequence reads: CASSLDRLGDSYNEQFF. CDR3 nucleotides: TGTGCCAGCAGCTTAGATCGCCTAGGGGACTCCTACAATGAGCAGTTCTTC.

The chain recombines TRBV27 with TRBJ1-2; 11 nucleotides line up with TRBD1. The CDR3 sequence is 16 residues long. The trim removed 5 bases at V and 2 bases at J, leaving 7 bases unmatched. Germline V CDR1 and CDR2: MNHEY, SMNVEV (reference sequence). CDR3 nucleotide sequence: TGTGCCAGCAGTCCTCCCGGGACAGGGGGAAACTATGGCTACACCTTC. Translated: CASSPPGTGGNYGYTF.

The genes are TRBV2 and TRBJ2-3; D is perhaps TRBD2 (5 bases). The length of the CDR3 is 14 residues. V was trimmed by 4 bases and J by 2 bases, leaving 10 bases between them. The V gene's germline CDR1 is SNHLY and CDR2 FYNNEI. CDR3 region: CASSVADYTDTQYF. The CDR3, as DNA: TGTGCCAGCAGTGTTGCAGACTACACAGATACGCAGTATTTT.

This clone showed up just once. The V gene is TRBV18, the J gene TRBJ1-5, with D possibly TRBD1 on 5 matching bases. The CDR3 contains 13 residues. V dropped 5 bases and J dropped 3 bases, with 8 bases sitting between them. Germline CDR1 is KGHSH and CDR2 is LQKENI. CDR3 loop: CASSSRDNQPQHF. CDR3 DNA sequence: TGTGCCAGCTCAAGCAGGGACAATCAGCCCCAGCATTTT.

V gene TRBV6-5 combines with J gene TRBJ1-2; the D is unclear. The CDR3 loop spans 13 amino acids. Germline V lookup: CDR1 MNHEY, CDR2 SVGAGI. Trimming left V 6 bases short and J 4 bases short, with 12 bases between. CDR3 in DNA: TGTGCCAGCAGGGCGGGCTACAGCTATGGCTACACCTTC. It yields the protein CASRAGYSYGYTF.

V gene TRBV6-5 combines with J gene TRBJ1-5; D perhaps matches TRBD1 (6 bases). The germline gives CDR1 MNHEY, CDR2 SVGAGI. The CDR3 loop spans 16 amino acids. The V end was cut by 2 bases, the J end by 0 bases, with 11 bases between. CDR3 sequence (DNA): TGTGCCAGCAGTTACAGAACAGGGTATAGCAATCAGCCCCAGCATTTT. Its protein product is CASSYRTGYSNQPQHF.

This chain joins TRBV6-1 and TRBJ2-3; 13 nucleotides match TRBD2. The CDR3 spans 17 residues. Germline values: CDR1 MNHNS, CDR2 SASEGT. J was trimmed by 6 bases and V by 2 bases; bases with no gene match: 8. CDR3 in amino acids: CASSERTSGSRGDTQYF. Written as DNA, the CDR3 is TGTGCCAGCAGTGAACGGACTAGCGGGAGTCGGGGGGATACGCAGTATTTT.

The chain joins TRBV19 to TRBJ1-1; D unresolved. This CDR3 spans 15 amino acids. The V and J ends lost 3 bases and 0 bases respectively, with 11 bases between them. Germline loops: CDR1 LNHDA, CDR2 SQIVND (reference sequence). CDR3 sequence reads: CASSIGRVMNTEAFF. The CDR3 DNA follows: TGTGCCAGTAGTATTGGGCGGGTCATGAACACTGAAGCTTTCTTT. Based on the CDR3 plus reference TRBV19 and TRBJ1-1, the full variable domain is DGGITQSPKYLFRKEGQNVTLSCEQNLNHDAMYWYRQDPGQGLRLIYYSQIVNDFQKGDIAEGYSVSREKKESFPLTVTSAQKNPTAFYLCASSIGRVMNTEAFFGQGTRLTVV.

The chain recombines TRBV19 with TRBJ2-3; TRBD1 agrees at 10 bases. With V trimmed by 6 bases and J by 3 bases, 3 bases remained unmatched. CDR3 length: 14 amino acids. The germline gives CDR1 LNHDA, CDR2 SQIVND (reference sequence). CDR3: CASSDRGQTDTQYF. In DNA form, the CDR3 reads TGTGCCAGTAGCGACAGGGGGCAAACAGATACGCAGTATTTT.

The chain joins TRBV25-1 to TRBJ2-2; 7 bases are shared with TRBD2. The CDR3 totals 17 residues. CDR1 and CDR2 (germline): MGHDK, SYGVNS. The V and J ends lost 2 bases and 4 bases, in that order; junction bases with no gene match: 10. CDR3 in amino acids: CASSERPGTKPTGELFF. The CDR3, as DNA: TGTGCCAGCAGTGAAAGACCCGGGACTAAACCCACCGGGGAGCTGTTTTTT.

The chain's CDR3 is CASSSGAFTDTQYF. As DNA, the CDR3 is TGTGCCAGCAGTAGCGGGGCCTTCACAGATACGCAGTATTTT. V and J are TRBV6-1 and TRBJ2-3; 7 nucleotides agree with TRBD2. The CDR3 contains 14 residues. Looked up from germline, CDR1 is MNHNS and CDR2 is SASEGT. The V and J ends lost 5 bases and 2 bases, in that order; junction bases with no gene match: 4.

The chain links TRBV10-3 to TRBJ1-1, with D possibly matching TRBD1 (5 bases). V dropped 4 bases and J dropped 1 base, with 10 bases sitting between them. The CDR3 sequence is 14 residues long. Germline CDR1 ENHRY, CDR2 SYGVKD. CDR3 sequence reads: CAISGRGSNTEAFF. CDR3 sequence (DNA): TGTGCCATCAGTGGAAGGGGCTCGAACACTGAAGCTTTCTTT.

This chain connects TRBV7-2 to TRBJ2-5; TRBD2 matches 10 bases. The length of the CDR3 is 18 residues. Trimming cost V 5 bases and J 4 bases; bases outside gene matches: 16. Germline loops: CDR1 SGHTA, CDR2 FQGNSA. CDR3 sequence (DNA): TGTGCCAGCAGCCAGTATGGACGGGCTAGCGGGAGTGGAGAGACCCAGTACTTC. Its translation is CASSQYGRASGSGETQYF.

V is TRBV11-2 and J is TRBJ2-3; the match to TRBD1 covers 8 bases. The CDR3 sequence is 15 residues long. The germline V gene has CDR1 SGHAT and CDR2 FQNNGV. V shed 2 bases, J shed 2 bases, and the junction held 3 bases outside the gene matches. For the CDR3, the DNA is TGTGCCAGCAGCTTATCAGGGGGCGCCACAGATACGCAGTATTTT. Protein product: CASSLSGGATDTQYF.

The DNA for the CDR3 is TGCGCCAGCAGCCAAGATAGACAGAACACCGGGGAGCTGTTTTTT. Translated: CASSQDRQNTGELFF. V gene TRBV4-1 combines with J gene TRBJ2-2; D call uncertain. This CDR3 contains 15 residues. Trimming took 0 bases from V and 1 from J, leaving 6 bases between them. Germline V lookup: CDR1 MGHRA, CDR2 YSYEKL.

The rearrangement links TRBV9 to TRBJ2-3; 9 bases are shared with TRBD2. Germline CDR1 is SGDLS and CDR2 is YYNGEE. Trimming took 0 bases from V and 7 from J; bases not matched to a gene: 9. The CDR3 runs to 16 residues. The CDR3 reads CASSVVGGRATNTQYF. CDR3 DNA: TGTGCCAGCAGCGTAGTAGGCGGGAGGGCAACGAATACGCAGTATTTT.

This clone was detected once. V is TRBV19 and J is TRBJ1-1; D is possibly TRBD1 (5 bases). The CDR3 totals 13 residues. In germline, CDR1 is LNHDA, CDR2 SQIVND (reference sequence). V lost 7 bases, J lost 11 bases, and 20 bases lay in between. CDR3 in amino acids: CASNTDLRGKAFF. CDR3 nucleotides: TGTGCCAGTAATACGGACCTTCGGGGGAAGGCTTTCTTT.

This clone was observed a few times. This sequence joins TRBV5-1 and TRBJ1-2; possible D gene TRBD1, 6 bases. The CDR3 is 13 amino acids. V dropped 6 bases and J dropped 2 bases, with 11 bases sitting between them. The germline V gene has CDR1 SGHRS and CDR2 YFSETQ. The CDR3 nucleotides are TGCGCCAGCAAAGTGACAGGAAACTATGGCTACACCTTC. Translated: CASKVTGNYGYTF.

This clone was picked up one time. The chain is built from TRBV11-2 and TRBJ1-3, with TRBD1 matching 8 bases. The CDR3 has 14 residues. Germline loops: CDR1 SGHAT, CDR2 FQNNGV. V was pared by 5 bases and J by 6 bases, with 6 bases of the junction left unmatched. The chain's CDR3 is CASSETGVANTIYF. The CDR3 coding sequence is TGTGCCAGCAGCGAGACAGGGGTTGCAAACACCATATATTTT.

The sample holds a few counts of this clone. The chain couples TRBV19 to TRBJ2-7; the match to TRBD1 covers 8 bases. In germline, CDR1 is LNHDA, CDR2 SQIVND (reference sequence). The trim removed 4 bases at V and 4 bases at J, leaving 6 bases unmatched. The CDR3 loop spans 14 amino acids. CDR3 loop: CASSRGRDRYEQYF. Here the CDR3 DNA reads TGTGCCAGTAGTAGGGGCAGGGACAGGTACGAGCAGTACTTC.

For the CDR3, the DNA is TGTGCCAGCAGCTCAATCCGGACAGGCTCCTACGAGCAGTACTTC. This translates into CASSSIRTGSYEQYF. J is TRBJ2-7 and V is TRBV7-8, with 7 bases lining up with TRBD1. Germline-derived CDR1 and CDR2 are SGHVS and FQNEAQ. With 4 bases clipped from V and 0 bases from J, the junction kept 6 bases outside the gene matches. CDR3 length: 15 amino acids.

The rearrangement joins TRBV4-3 to TRBJ1-5; D not resolved. CDR1 is LGHNA and CDR2 is YSLEER in the germline V gene. This CDR3 comprises 18 residues. Trimming left V 0 bases short and J 2 bases short, with 17 bases between. The CDR3 coding sequence is TGCGCCAGCAGCCAAGATCTCGGGGTGAGGATAGGCAATCAGCCCCAGCATTTT. Translated: CASSQDLGVRIGNQPQHF.

V and J are TRBV10-3 and TRBJ2-3; D uncertain. Trimming removed 4 bases at V and 1 base at J, with 15 bases between. The CDR3 runs 16 residues. Germline CDR1 and CDR2: ENHRY and SYGVKD. The CDR3 here is CAISGASGWGTDTQYF. The CDR3 DNA follows: TGTGCCATCAGTGGGGCCTCTGGGTGGGGCACAGATACGCAGTATTTT.

The chain employs TRBV5-5 and TRBJ2-1; D might be TRBD2 (6 bases). Germline V gene data show CDR1 as SGHKS and CDR2 as YYEKEE (reference sequence). The V end lost 2 bases, the J end lost 3 bases, and 12 bases lay between the germline ends. The CDR3 has 15 amino acids. Here the CDR3 reads CASSFSGRDYNEQFF. The CDR3 nucleotides are TGTGCCAGCAGCTTTTCCGGGCGGGACTACAATGAGCAGTTCTTC.

The V and J genes are TRBV6-5 and TRBJ1-1; 10 bases match TRBD1. Germline values: CDR1 MNHEY, CDR2 SVGAGI. The CDR3 sequence is 14 residues long. The J segment lost 3 bases and the V segment lost 5 bases, leaving 3 bases of the junction unmatched. The CDR3 reads CASSRQGADTEAFF. CDR3 bases: TGTGCCAGCAGTAGACAGGGGGCGGACACTGAAGCTTTCTTT.

This chain connects TRBV27 to TRBJ1-2; weak D call: TRBD1 (5 bases). CDR1 and CDR2 (germline): MNHEY, SMNVEV (reference sequence). The V end was cut by 6 bases, the J end by 6 bases, with 14 bases between. CDR3 length: 13 amino acids. Here the CDR3 DNA reads TGTGCCAGCAGCCACAGGCTTGCGGATGGCTACACCTTC. Translating it yields CASSHRLADGYTF.

The V and J genes are TRBV30 and TRBJ2-1, with 8 nucleotides matching TRBD2. The CDR3 totals 16 residues. J was trimmed by 7 bases and V by 3 bases; bases with no gene match: 14. The V gene's germline CDR1 is GTSNPN and CDR2 SVGIG (reference sequence). CDR3 sequence: CAWRKVGAGAQNEQFF. CDR3 DNA: TGTGCCTGGAGGAAAGTGGGAGCGGGAGCTCAGAATGAGCAGTTCTTC.

The V gene is TRBV25-1, the J gene TRBJ2-3, with 7 bases identical to TRBD2. Germline V gene sequence: CDR1 MGHDK, CDR2 SYGVNS. V gave up 2 bases and J gave up 1 base; unmatched junction bases: 3. The CDR3 runs to 15 residues. The CDR3 DNA reads as TGTGCCAGCAGTGAAGGGAGCGGGGGCACAGATACGCAGTATTTT. Translation gives CASSEGSGGTDTQYF. The full variable domain, with the rest looked up from reference TRBV25-1 and TRBJ2-3, is EADIYQTPRYLVIGTGKKITLECSQTMGHDKMYWYQQDPGMELHLIHYSYGVNSTEKGDLSSESTVSRIRTEHFPLTLESARPSHTSQYLCASSEGSGGTDTQYFGPGTRLTVL.

This clone showed up just a few times. The chain links TRBV4-1 to TRBJ1-5, with TRBD1 matching over 7 bases. Germline trimming cut 8 bases from V and 5 bases from J; bases unmatched to any gene: 9. This CDR3 is 14 amino acids long. Germline V lookup: CDR1 MGHRA, CDR2 YSYEKL. CDR3 amino acids: CASARGLGDQPQHF. CDR3 sequence (DNA): TGCGCCAGCGCAAGGGGGCTGGGCGATCAGCCCCAGCATTTT.